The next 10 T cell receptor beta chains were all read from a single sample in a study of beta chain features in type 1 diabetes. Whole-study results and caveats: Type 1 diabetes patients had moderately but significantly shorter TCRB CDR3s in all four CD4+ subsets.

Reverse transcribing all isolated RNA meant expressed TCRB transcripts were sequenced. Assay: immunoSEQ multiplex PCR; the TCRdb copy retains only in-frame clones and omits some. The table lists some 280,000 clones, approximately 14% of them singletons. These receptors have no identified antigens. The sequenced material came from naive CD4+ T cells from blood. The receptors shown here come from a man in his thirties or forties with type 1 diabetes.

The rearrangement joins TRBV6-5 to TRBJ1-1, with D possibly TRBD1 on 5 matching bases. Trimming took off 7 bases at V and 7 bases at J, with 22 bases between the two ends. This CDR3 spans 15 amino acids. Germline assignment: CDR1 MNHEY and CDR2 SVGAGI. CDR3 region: CASIPMSGLKGEAFF. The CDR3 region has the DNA TGTGCCAGCATCCCTATGTCAGGGCTCAAGGGTGAAGCTTTCTTT.

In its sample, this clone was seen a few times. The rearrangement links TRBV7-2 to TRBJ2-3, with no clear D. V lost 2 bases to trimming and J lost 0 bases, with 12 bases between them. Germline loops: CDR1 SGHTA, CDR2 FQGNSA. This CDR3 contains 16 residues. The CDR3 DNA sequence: TGTGCCAGCAGCTTATCTCTAACTCTAAGCACAGATACGCAGTATTTT. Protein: CASSLSLTLSTDTQYF.

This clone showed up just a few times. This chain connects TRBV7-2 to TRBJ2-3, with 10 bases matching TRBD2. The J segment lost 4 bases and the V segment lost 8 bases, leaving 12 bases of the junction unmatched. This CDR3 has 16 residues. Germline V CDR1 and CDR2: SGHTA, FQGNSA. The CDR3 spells CASSYGDLAGADTQYF. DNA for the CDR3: TGTGCCAGCTCCTACGGGGACCTAGCGGGAGCAGATACGCAGTATTTT. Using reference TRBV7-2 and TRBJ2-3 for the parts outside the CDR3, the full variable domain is GAGVSQSPSNKVTEKGKDVELRCDPISGHTALYWYRQSLGQGLEFLIYFQGNSAPDKSGLPSDRFSAERTGGSVSTLTIQRTQQEDSAVYLCASSYGDLAGADTQYFGPGTRLTVL.

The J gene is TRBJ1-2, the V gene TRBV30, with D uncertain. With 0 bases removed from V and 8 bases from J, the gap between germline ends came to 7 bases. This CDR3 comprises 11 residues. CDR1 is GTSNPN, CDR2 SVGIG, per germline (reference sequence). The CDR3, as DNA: TGTGCCTGGAGTGTCGGGATAGGCTACACCTTC. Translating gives CAWSVGIGYTF.

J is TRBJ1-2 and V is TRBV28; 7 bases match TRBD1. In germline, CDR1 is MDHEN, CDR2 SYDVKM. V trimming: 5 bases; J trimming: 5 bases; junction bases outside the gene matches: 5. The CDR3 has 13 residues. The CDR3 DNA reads TGTGCCAGCAGTCCAGGGACAGATTATGGCTACACCTTC. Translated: CASSPGTDYGYTF.

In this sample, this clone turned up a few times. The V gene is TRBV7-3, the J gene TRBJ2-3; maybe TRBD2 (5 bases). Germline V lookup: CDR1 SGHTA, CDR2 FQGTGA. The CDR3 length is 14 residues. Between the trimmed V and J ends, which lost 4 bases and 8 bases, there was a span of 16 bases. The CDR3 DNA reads TGTGCCAGCAGCTACGTGGGGAACGCGGGTACGCAGTATTTT. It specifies CASSYVGNAGTQYF.

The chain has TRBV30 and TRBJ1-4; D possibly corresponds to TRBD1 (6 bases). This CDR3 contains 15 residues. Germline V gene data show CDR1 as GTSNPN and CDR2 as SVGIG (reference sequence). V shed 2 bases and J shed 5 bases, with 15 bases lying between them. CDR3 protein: CAWSPLQGSNEKLFF. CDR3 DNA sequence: TGTGCCTGGAGTCCGTTACAGGGTTCGAATGAAAAACTGTTTTTT.

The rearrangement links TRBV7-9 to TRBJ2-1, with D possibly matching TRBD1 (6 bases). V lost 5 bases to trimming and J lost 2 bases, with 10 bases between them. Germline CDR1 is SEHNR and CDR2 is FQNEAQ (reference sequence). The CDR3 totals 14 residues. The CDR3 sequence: CASSVTGAYNEQFF. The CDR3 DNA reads TGTGCCAGCAGCGTGACAGGAGCCTACAATGAGCAGTTCTTC.

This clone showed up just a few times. The CDR3 DNA reads as TGCAGCGTTGAATCTCAGTCCTATGGCTACACCTTC. Translation: CSVESQSYGYTF. The gene calls are TRBV29-1 and TRBJ1-2; D gene unclear. Trimming cost V 2 bases and J 4 bases, with 8 bases left between them. The CDR3 spans 12 residues. The germline V gene has CDR1 SQVTM and CDR2 ANQGSEA.

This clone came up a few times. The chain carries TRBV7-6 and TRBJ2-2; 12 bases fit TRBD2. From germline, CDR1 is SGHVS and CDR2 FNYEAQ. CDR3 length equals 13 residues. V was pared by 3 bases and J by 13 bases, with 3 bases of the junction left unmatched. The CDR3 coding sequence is TGTGCCAGCAGCTTGGGACTAGCGGGTGGGCTGTTTTTT. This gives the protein CASSLGLAGGLFF.